These 21 T cell receptor beta chains were sequenced from one sample in a study of spatial heterogeneity in lung cancer. TCRdb re-called the 5' RACE reads through MiXCR, storing one row per CDR3 protein. This sample has 2,500 to 3,000 distinct CDR3 sequences, with about 8% found just once. Time point noted: sample taken at primary tumor resection. No cells were sorted before sequencing. The whole RNA sequenced was extracted from tumor, nontumor lung or frozen PBMC. The sample here was normal lung tissue next to the tumor, taken at surgery. These TCRs come from a male donor with early-stage non-small cell lung cancer.

This clonotype was observed at least ten times. The library was built for alpha chains, so this beta chain is an off-target read and its size means little. The chain recombines TRBV6-5 with TRBJ2-7; no clear D gene. The CDR3 covers 13 residues. Deletions cut 6 bases from V and 1 base from J, with 10 bases between. Germline values: CDR1 MNHEY, CDR2 SVGAGI. CDR3 in amino acids: CASRSTASYEQYF. As DNA, the CDR3 is TGTGCCAGCAGGTCCACTGCGTCCTACGAGCAGTACTTC.

This clonotype was detected many times. This beta chain is off target for a library built for alpha chains, so its abundance means little. This sequence joins TRBV6-5 and TRBJ1-6; no clear D gene. Trimming removed 0 bases at V and 10 bases at J, with 13 bases between. CDR3 size: 15 residues. Germline-derived CDR1 and CDR2 are MNHEY and SVGAGI. For the CDR3, the DNA is TGTGCCAGCAGTTACTCGCCGGGGAGGGTCTCACCCCTCCACTTT. Translation gives CASSYSPGRVSPLHF.

Turning to this clonotype: This beta chain is an unintended read in a library built for alpha chains; its size means little. The CDR3 region has the DNA TGTGCCAGTAGTATCCTCCGCGGCTCGTACAATGAGCAGTTCTTC. Its protein is CASSILRGSYNEQFF. The chain employs TRBV19 and TRBJ2-1; D not certain. CDR1 LNHDA and CDR2 SQIVND come from the germline V gene (reference sequence). The CDR3 consists of 15 residues. V lost 3 bases to trimming and J lost 4 bases, with 13 bases between them.

Judged by abundance, this clonotype is medium-sized. This beta chain appears as a stray read in a library generated for alpha chains; its size is not informative. V is TRBV2 and J is TRBJ2-3, with TRBD2 identical over 9 bases. V lost 5 bases and J lost 3; bases outside the gene matches: 3. Germline V gene sequence: CDR1 SNHLY, CDR2 FYNNEI. The CDR3 is 14 residues long. The CDR3 DNA reads as TGTGCCAGCAGTAGACTAGCGGAAACAGATACGCAGTATTTT. It codes for CASSRLAETDTQYF.

This clonotype has at least ten counts. A library prepared for alpha chains yielded this beta chain as an off-target read; its size is of little meaning. The V gene is TRBV7-3, the J gene TRBJ2-6; D possibly corresponds to TRBD1 (5 bases). This CDR3 is 18 amino acids long. Germline V lookup: CDR1 SGHTA, CDR2 FQGTGA. V lost 1 base and J 2 bases, leaving 15 bases between the germline ends. CDR3 sequence reads: CASSLNPGPPTGANVLTF. The CDR3 DNA follows: TGTGCCAGCAGCTTAAATCCAGGGCCCCCCACTGGGGCCAACGTCCTGACTTTC. Full variable domain (rest looked up from reference TRBV7-3 and TRBJ2-6): GAGVSQTPSNKVTEKGKYVELRCDPISGHTALYWYRQSLGQGPEFLIYFQGTGAADDSGLPNDRFFAVRPEGSVSTLKIQRTERGDSAVYLCASSLNPGPPTGANVLTFGAGSRLTVL.

Details on this clonotype: This beta chain is a stray sequence in a library constructed for alpha chains; its clone size is not meaningful. The chain is built from TRBV20-1 and TRBJ2-7; D gene uncertain. V was clipped by 4 bases and J by 4 bases, with 11 bases between them. Germline assignment: CDR1 DFQATT and CDR2 SNEGSKA (reference sequence). This CDR3 region has 12 residues. CDR3 nucleotide sequence: TGCAGTGCTAACAGCCCTTTATACGAGCAGTACTTC. Translated: CSANSPLYEQYF.

Many counts were recorded for this clonotype. As an off-target read in a library built for alpha chains, this beta chain has a frequency of little significance. CDR3 region: CASSAGGAGQPQHF. The CDR3, as DNA: TGTGCCAGCAGCGCCGGGGGCGCAGGACAGCCCCAGCATTTT. The rearrangement links TRBV28 to TRBJ1-5, with a possible D match to TRBD1 (6 bases). The CDR3 consists of 14 residues. V dropped 6 bases and J dropped 7 bases, with 16 bases sitting between them. Germline values: CDR1 MDHEN, CDR2 SYDVKM.

This clonotype counts as medium-sized (0.01 to 0.1%). This beta chain lies outside the target of a library built for alpha chains; its clone size means little. The rearrangement joins TRBV5-4 to TRBJ1-1; maybe TRBD1 (5 bases). CDR1 and CDR2 from the germline V gene are SGHNT and YYREEE (reference sequence). This CDR3 region has 14 residues. V was shortened by 1 base and J by 5 bases, with 12 bases between the two germline ends. CDR3 sequence (DNA): TGTGCCAGCAGCTTGCAGGGTGGAAGAACTGAAGCTTTCTTT. Protein: CASSLQGGRTEAFF.

This clonotype was counted at least ten times. The size of this beta chain means little, since it is a stray read in a library made for alpha chains. CDR3 sequence: CSARARGLAGNEQFF. The CDR3 DNA sequence: TGCAGTGCTAGAGCTCGAGGGCTAGCGGGGAATGAGCAGTTCTTC. V and J are TRBV20-1 and TRBJ2-1, with 9 bases aligning to TRBD2. V lost 1 base, J lost 7 bases, and 8 bases stayed unmatched. The CDR3 sequence is 15 residues long. CDR1 and CDR2 from the germline V gene are DFQATT and SNEGSKA (reference sequence).

By sample fraction, this clonotype is medium-sized. This beta chain is an off-target read within a library intended for alpha chains, so its frequency means little. This sequence joins TRBV20-1 and TRBJ2-1, with D tentatively TRBD2 (6 bases). The CDR3 length is 15 residues. Germline V lookup: CDR1 DFQATT, CDR2 SNEGSKA (reference sequence). V lost 0 bases to trimming and J lost 6 bases, with 15 bases between them. The DNA of the CDR3 is TGCAGTGCTAGAGAGAGGGGACTGAGCTTCAATGAGCAGTTCTTC. Translated: CSARERGLSFNEQFF.

A note on this clonotype: This beta chain is a stray read from a library made for alpha chains; its abundance is not meaningful. This chain joins TRBV12-5 and TRBJ2-1; 11 bases align to TRBD1. The CDR3 is 16 residues long. Germline CDR1 reads LGHNT; CDR2 reads FRNRAP. With 6 bases clipped from V and 5 bases from J, the junction kept 9 bases outside the gene matches. CDR3: CASGHRGTGGHNEQFF. CDR3 sequence (DNA): TGTGCTAGTGGCCACCGCGGGACAGGGGGACACAATGAGCAGTTCTTC.

About this clonotype: This beta chain is an off-target read within a library intended for alpha chains, so its frequency means little. This rearrangement joins TRBV12-5 to TRBJ2-5, with D possibly TRBD2 on 5 matching bases. Germline values: CDR1 LGHNT, CDR2 FRNRAP. The CDR3 has 13 residues. V dropped 9 bases and J dropped 5 bases, with 16 bases sitting between them. In DNA, the CDR3 is TGTGCTAGCCTTATTAGGGAGTCGGAGACCCAGTACTTC. It encodes CASLIRESETQYF.

With regard to this clonotype: A library prepared for alpha chains yielded this beta chain as an off-target read; its size is of little meaning. The chain links TRBV12-3 or TRBV12-4 to TRBJ1-5; D is unresolved. Trimming cost V 3 bases and J 9 bases, with 18 bases left between them. CDR3 size: 15 residues. The DNA for the CDR3 is TGTGCCAGCAGTTTGGGGAACCCCCAGGTTGGGCCCCAGCATTTT. It codes for CASSLGNPQVGPQHF.

In this sample, this clonotype is medium-sized. For a library built for alpha chains, this beta chain is a stray read; little rests on its size. The chain carries TRBV6-1 and TRBJ2-7; 12 nucleotides agree with TRBD2. Trimming cost V 2 bases and J 7 bases; bases outside gene matches: 18. Germline-derived CDR1 and CDR2 are MNHNS and SASEGT. There are 19 residues in the CDR3. CDR3 sequence: CASSESQKVLAGGVGEQYF. The CDR3 DNA is TGTGCCAGCAGTGAATCCCAGAAGGTACTAGCGGGAGGTGTGGGGGAGCAGTACTTC.

This clonotype is categorized as medium-sized. For a library built for alpha chains, this beta chain is a stray read; little rests on its size. The CDR3 is CSIPGHTDTQYF. For the CDR3, the DNA is TGCAGTATACCGGGGCACACAGATACGCAGTATTTT. The chain combines TRBV20-1 with TRBJ2-3; possibly TRBD1 or TRBD2 for D (5 bases each). CDR1 is DFQATT and CDR2 is SNEGSKA in the germline V gene (reference sequence). The CDR3 totals 12 residues. V was shortened by 8 bases and J by 2 bases, with 11 bases between the two germline ends.

This clonotype appeared many times. Because the library targeted alpha chains, this beta chain is an off-target read whose size means little. The chain links TRBV2 to TRBJ1-2, with a possible D match to TRBD1 (5 bases). Trimming cost V 6 bases and J 8 bases, with 7 bases left between them. CDR3 length: 10 residues. Germline values: CDR1 SNHLY, CDR2 FYNNEI. CDR3 sequence: CASSQGGYTF. CDR3 DNA: TGTGCCAGCAGCCAGGGCGGCTACACCTTC.

This clonotype is deemed large. With the library built for alpha chains, this beta chain is off target and its frequency is not meaningful. The chain has TRBV7-9 and TRBJ2-2; no reliable D call. Per the germline V gene, CDR1 is SEHNR and CDR2 is FQNEAQ (reference sequence). The CDR3 covers 15 residues. Between the trimmed V and J ends, which lost 5 bases and 0 bases, there was a span of 10 bases. The CDR3 spells CASSTGSSNTGELFF. The CDR3 bases are TGTGCCAGCAGCACGGGTTCTTCGAACACCGGGGAGCTGTTTTTT.

Concerning this clonotype itself: In a library made to pick up alpha chains, this beta chain is a stray read with a size that means little. The rearrangement joins TRBV7-9 to TRBJ2-3; D unclear. V lost 2 bases to trimming and J lost 1 base, with 13 bases between them. CDR1 and CDR2 from the germline V gene are SEHNR and FQNEAQ (reference sequence). The CDR3 runs 16 residues. CDR3 region: CASSLRVGVGTDTQYF. The CDR3 DNA sequence: TGTGCCAGCAGCTTACGGGTTGGAGTGGGCACAGATACGCAGTATTTT.

This clonotype was detected many times. As an off-target read in a library built for alpha chains, this beta chain has a frequency of little significance. The chain recombines TRBV6-5 with TRBJ2-5; D possibly corresponds to TRBD2 (5 bases). The germline V gene encodes CDR1 MNHEY and CDR2 SVGAGI. This CDR3 has 15 residues. Trimming left V 7 bases short and J 0 bases short, with 15 bases between. CDR3 region: CASTPQPADQETQYF. CDR3 in DNA: TGTGCCAGCACCCCACAACCAGCGGACCAAGAGACCCAGTACTTC.

This clonotype is medium-sized by share. A library made for alpha chains picked up this beta chain off target, so its size means little. The chain employs TRBV29-1 and TRBJ2-7, with 7 bases matching TRBD1. V lost 7 bases, J lost 1 base, and 7 bases stayed unmatched. The CDR3 sequence is 13 residues long. In germline, CDR1 is SQVTM, CDR2 ANQGSEA. CDR3 amino acids: CSAVRGRSYEQYF. The CDR3 DNA follows: TGCAGCGCTGTAAGGGGGCGGTCCTACGAGCAGTACTTC.

By its share, this clonotype is large. This beta chain is an unintended read in a library built for alpha chains; its size means little. The rearrangement links TRBV28 to TRBJ2-1, with 7 bases that match TRBD1. The CDR3 contains 14 residues. The germline gives CDR1 MDHEN, CDR2 SYDVKM. V lost 5 bases, J lost 10 bases, and 11 bases stayed unmatched. In nucleotides, the CDR3 is TGTGCCAGCAGTCATCCCGACAGGGTAGAAGAGCAGTTCTTC. Its translation: CASSHPDRVEEQFF.